A selection of T cell receptor beta chains follows, all from one sample in a study of human T cells and chemical hapten exposure. TCRdb ran MiXCR on the RACE reads and lists one entry per CDR3 protein. Among about 100,000 distinct CDR3 sequences listed, approximately 10% were seen once. Sequenced material: whole blood, taken in connection with sensitization to the hapten diphenylcyclopropenone (DPC). The origin of the receptors is a woman in her thirties or forties with alopecia areata. Some clones in this sample may be carry-over from other donors' samples. The CDR3 runs from the conserved cysteine through the conserved F or W. The D gene is left open where the match is weak. Expanded clones get a size class; other rows say once, few or many, or leave the size out.

NA,many,TRBV9,TRBJ1-4,TGTGCCAGCAGCGTCCGGACGGGGAAGAATGAAAAACTGTTTTTT,CASSVRTGKNEKLFF
NA,NA,TRBV24-1,TRBJ1-1,TGTGCCACCAGTGATTCCCGGGCTAGGGAGACTGAAGCTTTCTTT,CATSDSRARETEAFF
NA,NA,TRBV20-1,TRBJ1-1,TGCAGTGCTAGAGATGTCAGAAACATGAACACTGAAGCTTTCTTT,CSARDVRNMNTEAFF
NA,NA,TRBV9,TRBJ2-7,TGTGCCAGCAGCGTCAATTCCCACGAGCAGTACTTC,CASSVNSHEQYF
NA,NA,TRBV5-4,TRBJ2-7,TGTGCCAGCAGCTTGGAAGGGGGGCGCTCCTACGAGCAGTACTTC,CASSLEGGRSYEQYF
TRBD2,NA,TRBV12-3/TRBV12-4,TRBJ2-3,TGTGCCAGCAGTGCTACTAGCGGGAGTGTCACAGATACGCAGTATTTT,CASSATSGSVTDTQYF
NA,many,TRBV18,TRBJ1-2,TGTGCCAGCTCACCCACTCCCGTGGCGGCAGGGCCGTATGGCTACACCTTC,CASSPTPVAAGPYGYTF
TRBD1,few,TRBV5-6,TRBJ1-5,TGTGCCAGCAGCCCGACAGGGGGCGGACAGCCCCAGCATTTT,CASSPTGGGQPQHF
NA,many,TRBV4-3,TRBJ2-3,TGCGCCAGCAGCCAAGATGGTAGTCCCACAGATACGCAGTATTTT,CASSQDGSPTDTQYF
NA,many,TRBV12-3/TRBV12-4,TRBJ2-1,TGTGCCAGCAGTCCAGACTCGCTCGGGAATGAGCAGTTCTTC,CASSPDSLGNEQFF
NA,few,TRBV7-2,TRBJ2-2,TGTGCCAGCAGCTTAGCGCTCGCGTTCACCGGGGAGCTGTTTTTT,CASSLALAFTGELFF
NA,NA,TRBV21-1,TRBJ1-3,TGTGCCAGCACCTCAAAAAACACCATATATTTT,CASTSKNTIYF
TRBD2,NA,TRBV30,TRBJ2-1,TGTGCCTGGAGTGTACTAGCGGGCAATGAGCAGTTCTTC,CAWSVLAGNEQFF
NA,many,TRBV20-1,TRBJ1-2,TGCAGTGCTAGTCGCGGGAACTATGGCTACACCTTC,CSASRGNYGYTF
NA,few,TRBV6-5,TRBJ1-2,TGTGCCAGCAGCTCCGACAGCTACCCGCCCTATGGCTACACCTTC,CASSSDSYPPYGYTF
TRBD1,few,TRBV12-3/TRBV12-4,TRBJ2-1,TGTGCCAGCAGTTTAAGGGACAGGGGGCGGAATGAGCAGTTCTTC,CASSLRDRGRNEQFF
NA,many,TRBV7-8,TRBJ2-2,TGTGCCAGCAGCTTAGAAGGCCCTGGTGGGGTTCTGGCCGGGGAGCTGTTTTTT,CASSLEGPGGVLAGELFF
TRBD1,many,TRBV29-1,TRBJ1-2,TGCAGCGTTGTCCCAGGGGGCGGTAACTATGGCTACACCTTC,CSVVPGGGNYGYTF
NA,NA,TRBV6-5,TRBJ2-4,TGTGCCAGCGGGCAGGGGGGCATTCAGTACTTC,CASGQGGIQYF
NA,NA,TRBV23-1,TRBJ2-5,TGCGCCAGCAGTCACGGGGCGGGACAAGAGACCCAGTACTTC,CASSHGAGQETQYF
NA,NA,TRBV27,TRBJ2-7,TGTGCCAGCAGTTTCGCTGGCCCCTACGAGCAGTACTTC,CASSFAGPYEQYF
TRBD2,few,TRBV7-2,TRBJ2-7,TGTGCCAGCAGCTTGGGGACTAGCGGTCGATACGAGCAGTACTTC,CASSLGTSGRYEQYF
NA,NA,TRBV7-9,TRBJ1-2,TGTGCCAGCAACTTCGAGGCAGGGATCGTTAACGGTGGCTACACCTTC,CASNFEAGIVNGGYTF
NA,NA,TRBV4-3,TRBJ2-5,TGCGCCAGCAGCCCAACATCGGTTAGGGGGCAAGAGACCCAGTACTTC,CASSPTSVRGQETQYF
TRBD1,many,TRBV29-1,TRBJ2-7,TGCAGCGTTGAATCTTGGGACAGGGGGTACGAGCAGTACTTC,CSVESWDRGYEQYF
NA,NA,TRBV11-2,TRBJ2-3,TGTGCCAGCAGCCCGAGGGGTTCAAATACGCAGTATTTT,CASSPRGSNTQYF
NA,many,TRBV2,TRBJ2-7,TGTGCCAGCAGTGAAAGGCAGGCACTCGAGCAGTACTTC,CASSERQALEQYF
NA,once,TRBV9,TRBJ1-5,TGTGCCAGCAGCGTAGCAGGGGAGAGGAATCAGCCCCAGCATTTT,CASSVAGERNQPQHF
TRBD2,many,TRBV11-3,TRBJ2-1,TGTGCCAGCAGCCCGGGGACTAGCGGAGACAATGAGCAGTTCTTC,CASSPGTSGDNEQFF
TRBD1,many,TRBV12-3/TRBV12-4,TRBJ2-3,TGTGCCAGCAGTTTAGAGGACAGGGGGCGAACAGATACGCAGTATTTT,CASSLEDRGRTDTQYF
NA,few,TRBV20-1,TRBJ2-1,TGCAGTGCTCCTCGACTAGGCGAATACAATGAGCAGTTCTTC,CSAPRLGEYNEQFF
NA,few,TRBV7-2,TRBJ2-7,TGTGCCAGCAGCTTAGAGAGGGCCTACGAGCAGTACTTC,CASSLERAYEQYF
NA,many,TRBV5-6,TRBJ2-2,TGTGCCAGCAGCTTCCGGGACCGAAACACCGGGGAGCTGTTTTTT,CASSFRDRNTGELFF
NA,NA,TRBV12-3/TRBV12-4,TRBJ2-6,TGTGCCAGCAGTTCCCCAAGGGGGGGAGGTCGTTCTGGGGCCAACGTCCTGACTTTC,CASSSPRGGGRSGANVLTF
TRBD2,few,TRBV19,TRBJ2-1,TGTGCCAGTAGTCCGAGACTAGCGGGGGGGCCCTACAATGAGCAGTTCTTC,CASSPRLAGGPYNEQFF
NA,few,TRBV6-1,TRBJ1-1,TGTGCCAGCAGTGGTAGTTTTAGGGGTGAAGCTTTCTTT,CASSGSFRGEAFF
TRBD1,few,TRBV28,TRBJ1-4,TGTGCCGGCAGGGGGGCGGATGAAAAACTGTTTTTT,CAGRGADEKLFF
TRBD1,few,TRBV7-6,TRBJ1-4,TGTGCCAGCAGCTTAGAAGCCCCCGGGACAGATAATGAAAAACTGTTTTTT,CASSLEAPGTDNEKLFF
TRBD2,many,TRBV20-1,TRBJ2-7,TGCAGTGCTTCTACGACTAGCGGGAAGGTTGGGGAGCAGTACTTC,CSASTTSGKVGEQYF
TRBD1,NA,TRBV12-3/TRBV12-4,TRBJ2-7,TGTGCCAGCTCCCGGACAGGGACCCGCGAGCAGTACTTC,CASSRTGTREQYF
TRBD2,NA,TRBV7-2,TRBJ2-1,TGTGCCAGCAGCTTAGTTACTAGCGGGATAGACAATGAGCAGTTCTTC,CASSLVTSGIDNEQFF
TRBD1,few,TRBV12-3/TRBV12-4,TRBJ1-2,TGTGCCAGCAGTGACAGGGCTTATAACTATGGCTACACCTTC,CASSDRAYNYGYTF
NA,few,TRBV28,TRBJ2-2,TGTGCCAGCAGCGTTTCCGGGAAGAACACCGGGGAGCTGTTTTTT,CASSVSGKNTGELFF
TRBD2,many,TRBV12-3/TRBV12-4,TRBJ2-7,TGTGCCAGCAGTTTAGCTAGCGGGGTCTACGAGCAGTACTTC,CASSLASGVYEQYF
TRBD1,few,TRBV19,TRBJ2-7,TGTGCCAGTAGTTCCTCACCGGGACAGGGGGCGCGTTACGAGCAGTACTTC,CASSSSPGQGARYEQYF
NA,NA,TRBV12-3/TRBV12-4,TRBJ2-1,TGTGCCAGCAGGACACACGGGAAATCTACGATCTTC,CASRTHGKSTIF
NA,many,TRBV6-2/TRBV6-3,TRBJ2-7,TGTGCCAGCAGCCTGACCTACGAGCAGTACTTC,CASSLTYEQYF
TRBD1,many,TRBV5-4,TRBJ2-7,TGTGCCAGCAGCCGGGACAGGGATCCGTACGAGCAGTACTTC,CASSRDRDPYEQYF
TRBD1,many,TRBV7-9,TRBJ1-1,TGTGCCAGCAGTATAGGGGGCGAGGCGACTGAAGCTTTCTTT,CASSIGGEATEAFF
NA,few,TRBV27,TRBJ1-3,TGTGCCAGCAGTTCCTCTCCCGCGAGCTCTGGAAACACCATATATTTT,CASSSSPASSGNTIYF
TRBD1,NA,TRBV29-1,TRBJ2-3,TGCAGCGTTGAAAAACGGGGACAGGGGAGGACAGATACGCAGTATTTT,CSVEKRGQGRTDTQYF